This T cell receptor beta chain was sequenced for a study of T cell responses to AZD1222 COVID-19 vaccine. Study-level information: Pooled together were second doses at about 4 or about 12 weeks. Study results and limitations: All repertoire sampling was performed exclusively after the peak T cell response. The study found Spike-specific TCR breadth and depth rose after two AZD1222 doses.

There are 15 residues in the CDR3. The V end lost 1 base, the J end lost 2 bases, and 12 bases lay between the germline ends. The germline gives CDR1 SGHVS, CDR2 FQNEAQ. About this clone itself: Its cognate antigen is unknown.

Profiling relied on immunoSEQ multiplex PCR, and the TCRdb table lists in-frame clones only, not all of them. The data show about 150,000 clones, about 87% seen once. The rearrangement joins TRBV7-8 to TRBJ2-7, with D possibly being TRBD1 (5 bases). The receptor comes from an adult in good health. The sample consisted of peripheral blood, taken on day 0 of AZD1222 vaccination. In nucleotides, the CDR3 is TGTGCCAGCAGCTTAGTAGCAGGGCTAACCTACGAGCAGTACTTC. Its translation: CASSLVAGLTYEQYF. The complete variable domain, with remaining parts taken from reference TRBV7-8 and TRBJ2-7, reads GAGVSQSPRYKVAKRGQDVALRCDPISGHVSLFWYQQALGQGPEFLTYFQNEAQLDKSGLPSDRFFAERPEGSVSTLKIQRTQQEDSAVYLCASSLVAGLTYEQYFGPGTRLTVT.